This T cell receptor (beta chain) was sequenced during a study of early T cells in non-severe SARS-CoV-2 infection. Ten or more counts support this clonotype. Its antigen remains unidentified. The study's findings and limits: VDJdb matching skewed toward anti-spike CD8 responses, missing private and CD4 specificities.

Unique molecular identifiers were affixed to single, distinct cDNA molecules. TCRdb processed the 5' RACE reads anew with MiXCR; each CDR3 protein has one entry. The data hold 61,000 or so distinct CDR3 sequences, with around 12% observed a single time. The CDR3 length is 13 residues. The ends lost 6 bases at V and 8 bases at J; junction bases unmatched: 9. This specimen consisted of whole blood, obtained at baseline. The V gene is TRBV12-3 or TRBV12-4, the J gene TRBJ1-2; 7 bases are shared with TRBD1. This TCR came from an adult who was a healthcare worker with PCR-confirmed SARS-CoV-2 infection or an uninfected control (not recorded which). The donor label of this sample is uncertain. The CDR3 loop is CASSPDRAEGYTF. The CDR3 nucleotides read TGTGCCAGCAGCCCAGACAGGGCTGAAGGCTACACCTTC.